This is a list of T cell receptor beta chains from one sample in a study of response to subunit inactivated influenza vaccine. TCRdb called the RT-PCR reads again in MiXCR, with one record for every CDR3 protein. Of roughly 520,000 distinct CDR3 sequences in the sample, roughly 27% were seen once. The starting material was CD4+ T cells sorted from PBMCs, obtained roughly 5 days after vaccination. Receptors were obtained from a man aged 50-60 years who received an inactivated influenza vaccine. Each CDR3 is given with its conserved first and last residue. A D gene is named only where the DNA matches it firmly. For some rows the clone size is stated as once, few or many, or as a class when expanded; others skip it.

len,d_gene,abundance,v_gene,j_gene,CDR3nt,CDR3aa
11,TRBD1,.,TRBV28,TRBJ2-5,TGTGCCAGCAGTCCAGGGGGTCCCCAGTACTTC,CASSPGGPQYF
15,.,many,TRBV29-1,TRBJ2-3,TGCAGCGTTCCCCACGACCCCTCTAGCACAGATACGCAGTATTTT,CSVPHDPSSTDTQYF
14,TRBD2,many,TRBV18,TRBJ2-7,TGTGCCAGCTCACCGACTAGCGGGAGGGGTGAGCAGTACTTC,CASSPTSGRGEQYF
14,TRBD1,.,TRBV7-9,TRBJ2-7,TGTGCCAGCAGTCCATGGACAGGGGGCGGCGAGCAGTACTTC,CASSPWTGGGEQYF
13,.,.,TRBV3-1,TRBJ1-2,TGTGCCAGCAGCCAAGCCCGGAACTATGGCTACACCTTC,CASSQARNYGYTF
16,.,few,TRBV18,TRBJ1-4,TGTGCCAGCTCACCTGGAGGGAGTCCGCGGGAGGAAAAACTGTTTTTT,CASSPGGSPREEKLFF
16,TRBD2,.,TRBV20-1,TRBJ2-3,TGCAGTGCTAGAGATCCGGCGGGAGGGCGGGCAGATACGCAGTATTTT,CSARDPAGGRADTQYF
13,.,.,TRBV12-3/TRBV12-4,TRBJ1-5,TGTGCCAGCAGTTGGTCAGGGAATCAGCCCCAGCATTTT,CASSWSGNQPQHF
12,.,.,TRBV28,TRBJ2-7,TGTGCCAGCAGTTTTCCCAAACACCGGGAGTACTTC,CASSFPKHREYF
12,.,.,TRBV12-3/TRBV12-4,TRBJ2-3,TGTGCCAGCAGCTTGACAGCGAATCTCCAGTATTTT,CASSLTANLQYF
13,.,.,TRBV12-3/TRBV12-4,TRBJ2-7,TGTGCCAGCAGTTTGCAGGTCCCTTACGAGCAGTACTTC,CASSLQVPYEQYF
13,.,.,TRBV12-3/TRBV12-4,TRBJ2-7,TGTGCCAGCAGTCAATCCCGGGCGAGGGAGCAGTACTTC,CASSQSRAREQYF
13,TRBD1,few,TRBV20-1,TRBJ2-1,TGCAGTGCGGGACAGGGGGCGGTCAATGAGCAGTTCTTC,CSAGQGAVNEQFF
15,.,many,TRBV29-1,TRBJ2-1,TGCAGCGTTGGCGGGTTTGTTCGGCCATACAATGAGCAGTTCTTC,CSVGGFVRPYNEQFF
16,.,.,TRBV5-1,TRBJ2-3,TGCGCCAGCAGCTTGGTAGTTCTGGAGAGCACAGATACGCAGTATTTT,CASSLVVLESTDTQYF
14,.,few,TRBV20-1,TRBJ2-7,TGCAGTGCTAGAGATCCAGCGACGACCTACGAGCAGTACTTC,CSARDPATTYEQYF
13,TRBD1,.,TRBV12-3/TRBV12-4,TRBJ1-2,TGTGCCAGCAGTTCCGGGACAGTCTATGGCTACACCTTC,CASSSGTVYGYTF
16,.,few,TRBV5-6,TRBJ2-3,TGTGCCAGCAGCCGTGTTGACGGGGTGCTCACAGATACGCAGTATTTT,CASSRVDGVLTDTQYF
15,.,few,TRBV7-2,TRBJ2-7,TGTGCCAGCAGCTGGGACGGGGGCTCTGGGGACGAGCAGTACTTC,CASSWDGGSGDEQYF
15,TRBD2,.,TRBV28,TRBJ2-7,TGTGCCAGCAGTTCGCAGCGGGGGCCCTCCTACGAGCAGTACTTC,CASSSQRGPSYEQYF
18,TRBD2,.,TRBV27,TRBJ2-3,TGTGCCAGCAGTTCCTTACCCGGGACTAGCGGGAGTTGGAATACGCAGTATTTT,CASSSLPGTSGSWNTQYF
16,.,many,TRBV27,TRBJ2-6,TGTGCCAGCAGTCCATACACAAACTCTGGGGCCAACGTCCTGACTTTC,CASSPYTNSGANVLTF
13,.,.,TRBV2,TRBJ1-6,TGTGCCAGCAGGTCTCTTGATTCTTCACCCCTCCACTTT,CASRSLDSSPLHF